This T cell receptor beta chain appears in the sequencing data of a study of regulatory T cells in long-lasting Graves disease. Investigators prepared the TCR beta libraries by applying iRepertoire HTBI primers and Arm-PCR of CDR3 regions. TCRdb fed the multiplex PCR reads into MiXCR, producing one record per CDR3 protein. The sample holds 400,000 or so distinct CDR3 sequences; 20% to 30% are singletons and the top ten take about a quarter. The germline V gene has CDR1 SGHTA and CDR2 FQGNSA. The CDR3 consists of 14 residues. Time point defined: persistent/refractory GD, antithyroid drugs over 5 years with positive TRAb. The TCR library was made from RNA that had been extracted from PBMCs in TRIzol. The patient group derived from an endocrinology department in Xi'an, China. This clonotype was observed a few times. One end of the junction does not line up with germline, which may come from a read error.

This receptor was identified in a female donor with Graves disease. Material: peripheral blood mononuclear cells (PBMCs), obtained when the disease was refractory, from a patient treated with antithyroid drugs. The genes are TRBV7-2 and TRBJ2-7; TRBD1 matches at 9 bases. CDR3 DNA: TGCGCCAGCAGCTTAAGACAGGGGGGTTACGAGCAGTACTTC. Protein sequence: CASSLRQGGYEQYF.